These 28 T cell receptor beta chains were sequenced from one sample in a study of shared clonotypes between healthy human individuals. TCRdb keeps only in-frame clones here, not all; method: immunoSEQ multiplex PCR. This table holds about 2,500,000 clones, approximately 90% found once. Sample: naive CD4+ T cells sorted from blood. Subset defined: CD45RA+ positively selected. The receptors originated from a young man in good health.

The J gene is TRBJ2-3, the V gene TRBV19, with D perhaps TRBD1 (6 bases). Trimming left V 6 bases short and J 2 bases short, with 12 bases between. The CDR3 totals 14 residues. Germline assignment: CDR1 LNHDA and CDR2 SQIVND (reference sequence). In nucleotides, the CDR3 is TGTGCCAGTAGGGAGACAGGAAACACAGATACGCAGTATTTT. Its protein product is CASRETGNTDTQYF.

This sequence joins TRBV6-1 and TRBJ2-5; TRBD1 agrees at 7 bases. The ends lost 7 bases at V and 3 bases at J; junction bases unmatched: 8. This CDR3 spans 14 amino acids. The germline CDR1 and CDR2 sequences are MNHNS and SASEGT. CDR3 bases: TGTGCCAGCAATTACCGGGACAGTGAAGAGACCCAGTACTTC. Its protein product is CASNYRDSEETQYF.

The V gene is TRBV2, the J gene TRBJ2-1, with D perhaps TRBD2 (6 bases). The CDR3 sequence is 15 residues long. Per the germline V gene, CDR1 is SNHLY and CDR2 is FYNNEI. Trimming pared 5 bases from V and 4 bases from J, leaving 15 bases between. DNA for the CDR3: TGTGCCAGCAGTCGGGACTCAATAATATACAATGAGCAGTTCTTC. Protein sequence: CASSRDSIIYNEQFF.

The CDR3 reads CASSSTGLAGDNEQFF. The CDR3 nucleotides read TGTGCCAGCAGCTCAACGGGACTAGCGGGGGACAATGAGCAGTTCTTC. The gene calls are TRBV7-9 and TRBJ2-1; 14 bases fit TRBD2. Trimming at V came to 4 bases and at J to 5 bases, leaving 4 bases not matched to a gene. The CDR3 is 16 residues long. The germline V gene encodes CDR1 SEHNR and CDR2 FQNEAQ (reference sequence).

This rearrangement joins TRBV6-6 to TRBJ1-3; D is perhaps TRBD1 (5 bases). The CDR3 totals 16 residues. CDR1 is MNHNY and CDR2 is SVGAGI in the germline V gene (reference sequence). The V gene lost 6 bases and the J gene lost 2 bases, with 17 bases spanning the gap. The CDR3 DNA reads as TGTGCCAGCAGCCAAGAAAGCGTGGGACCTGGAAACACCATATATTTT. Encoded protein: CASSQESVGPGNTIYF.

The J gene is TRBJ2-5, the V gene TRBV4-1, with 8 bases matching TRBD2. The junction had 7 bases not matched to a gene; V was cut back by 0 bases and J by 4 bases. The CDR3 contains 16 residues. Germline CDR1 MGHRA, CDR2 YSYEKL. The CDR3 here is CASSQEVPGGGETQYF. The CDR3 nucleotides are TGCGCCAGCAGCCAAGAGGTCCCGGGGGGGGGAGAGACCCAGTACTTC.

The chain joins TRBV27 to TRBJ2-3, with 8 bases matching TRBD2. Germline-derived CDR1 and CDR2 are MNHEY and SMNVEV (reference sequence). This CDR3 is 16 amino acids long. With V trimmed by 6 bases and J by 3 bases, 11 bases remained unmatched. The CDR3 region is CASSRASGSGTDTQYF. CDR3 bases: TGTGCCAGCAGCCGCGCGAGCGGGAGTGGTACAGATACGCAGTATTTT.

The V and J genes are TRBV5-4 and TRBJ2-7; possibly TRBD2 for D (5 bases). This CDR3 has 15 amino acids. Trimming took 4 bases from V and 5 from J, leaving 19 bases between them. Germline lookup yields CDR1 SGHNT and CDR2 YYREEE (reference sequence). DNA of the CDR3: TGTGCCAGCAGCCAAAGTAAGGGAGAACGGCACGAGCAGTACTTC. The encoded protein is CASSQSKGERHEQYF.

A remark on this clone: Other DNA sequences in the same sample also yield this CDR3. The genes are TRBV5-1 and TRBJ2-2, with 11 bases matching TRBD2. CDR3 length: 15 residues. The germline V gene has CDR1 SGHRS and CDR2 YFSETQ. J gave up 6 bases and V 4 bases, and 5 bases lay outside the gene matches. The CDR3 spells CASSPTSGGAGELFF. CDR3 in DNA: TGCGCCAGCAGCCCTACTAGCGGGGGTGCCGGGGAGCTGTTTTTT.

The chain carries TRBV6-1 and TRBJ1-1; D possibly corresponds to TRBD1 (6 bases). The germline V gene has CDR1 MNHNS and CDR2 SASEGT. CDR3 length: 10 residues. The V gene lost 9 bases and the J gene lost 12 bases, with 14 bases spanning the gap. CDR3 in DNA: TGTGCCAGTCCGGACAGTCTAACTTTCTTT. This codes for CASPDSLTFF.

This clone occurred once. The CDR3 sequence is CASSSGASGRLGTQYF. The DNA of the CDR3 is TGTGCCAGCAGTAGCGGGGCTAGCGGTCGGTTAGGTACGCAGTATTTT. The chain links TRBV27 to TRBJ2-3; TRBD2 agrees at 7 bases. Germline CDR1 and CDR2: MNHEY and SMNVEV (reference sequence). V lost 5 bases and J lost 8; bases outside the gene matches: 16. CDR3 length equals 16 residues.

The rearrangement uses TRBV18 and TRBJ2-5; D remains ambiguous. The CDR3 sequence is 15 residues long. Between the trimmed V and J ends, which lost 0 bases and 2 bases, there was a span of 10 bases. Per the germline V gene, CDR1 is KGHSH and CDR2 is LQKENI. CDR3 loop: CASSPPSGTQETQYF. Here the CDR3 DNA reads TGTGCCAGCTCACCACCCTCGGGTACTCAAGAGACCCAGTACTTC.

The chain has TRBV11-1 and TRBJ2-7, with TRBD2 as a possible D gene (5 bases). CDR3 length: 13 amino acids. Per germline, CDR1 SGHAT and CDR2 FQDESV (reference sequence). Trimming took 1 base from V and 6 from J, leaving 10 bases between them. CDR3 protein: CASSLDLAPEQYF. CDR3 bases: TGTGCCAGCAGCTTAGATCTAGCCCCCGAGCAGTACTTC. Full variable domain (outside the CDR3, taken from reference TRBV11-1 and TRBJ2-7): EAEVAQSPRYKITEKSQAVAFWCDPISGHATLYWYRQILGQGPELLVQFQDESVVDDSQLPKDRFSAERLKGVDSTLKIQPAELGDSAMYLCASSLDLAPEQYFGPGTRLTVT.

The chain carries TRBV6-6 and TRBJ2-7, with 9 bases identical to TRBD1. The V gene's germline CDR1 is MNHNY and CDR2 SVGAGI (reference sequence). This CDR3 spans 14 amino acids. J gave up 4 bases and V 6 bases, and 7 bases lay outside the gene matches. In DNA, the CDR3 is TGTGCCAGCAGCGAACAGGGGGCATCGTACGAGCAGTACTTC. Protein: CASSEQGASYEQYF.

The chain has TRBV5-4 and TRBJ2-2, with D possibly being TRBD2 (6 bases). The CDR3 has 16 residues. Germline V gene lookup returns CDR1 SGHNT and CDR2 YYREEE (reference sequence). V was cut by 2 bases and J by 3 bases, with 14 bases left in between. The CDR3 nucleotides are TGTGCCAGCAGCTTAGACCCGGGAGTTTACACCGGGGAGCTGTTTTTT. This encodes CASSLDPGVYTGELFF.

This chain uses TRBV19 with TRBJ2-3, with a tentative D call TRBD2 (6 bases). Trimming stripped 3 bases from V and 6 bases from J, with 13 bases between. Germline CDR1 is LNHDA and CDR2 is SQIVND (reference sequence). The CDR3 totals 14 residues. The CDR3 loop is CASSILSGVDTQYF. CDR3 bases: TGTGCCAGTAGTATTCTGTCGGGGGTCGATACGCAGTATTTT.

The chain is built from TRBV4-1 and TRBJ1-1, with D maybe TRBD1 (6 bases). V gave up 6 bases and J gave up 3 bases, with 11 bases separating them. CDR1 and CDR2 from the germline V gene are MGHRA and YSYEKL. The CDR3 is 13 residues long. CDR3 DNA sequence: TGCGCCAGCAGATTCTCAGGGGACACTGAAGCTTTCTTT. Translation: CASRFSGDTEAFF.

The rearrangement uses TRBV5-1 and TRBJ2-3; 7 nucleotides align to TRBD1. This CDR3 region has 14 residues. The germline gives CDR1 SGHRS, CDR2 YFSETQ. J was trimmed by 4 bases and V by 4 bases; bases with no gene match: 6. CDR3 loop: CASSATGLPDTQYF. CDR3 nucleotides: TGCGCCAGCAGCGCGACAGGGCTCCCAGATACGCAGTATTTT.

This chain connects TRBV6-1 to TRBJ1-3; D not resolved. The CDR3 covers 15 residues. With 0 bases removed from V and 0 bases from J, the gap between germline ends came to 6 bases. Per the germline V gene, CDR1 is MNHNS and CDR2 is SASEGT. The CDR3 loop reads CASSEALNSGNTIYF. CDR3 in DNA: TGTGCCAGCAGTGAAGCGCTAAACTCTGGAAACACCATATATTTT.

The chain employs TRBV7-2 and TRBJ1-1; no reliable D call. Germline lookup yields CDR1 SGHTA and CDR2 FQGNSA. The V end lost 0 bases, the J end lost 1 base, and 12 bases lay between the germline ends. This CDR3 comprises 16 residues. CDR3 region: CASSLALGPPNTEAFF. The CDR3 nucleotides are TGTGCCAGCAGCTTAGCGCTTGGACCGCCGAACACTGAAGCTTTCTTT.

The chain is built from TRBV11-3 and TRBJ2-1; TRBD2 might be the D (5 bases). The CDR3 sequence is 13 residues long. V was trimmed by 2 bases and J by 10 bases, leaving 12 bases between them. The germline CDR1 and CDR2 sequences are SGHNT and YENEEA. The CDR3 DNA reads TGTGCCAGCAGCTTAAATAGCGTAGGGGAGCAGTTCTTC. This sequence encodes CASSLNSVGEQFF.

The gene calls are TRBV19 and TRBJ2-5; no firm D call. V was clipped by 7 bases and J by 1 base, with 10 bases between them. The CDR3 consists of 13 residues. Germline V gives CDR1 LNHDA, CDR2 SQIVND (reference sequence). CDR3 amino acids: CASTQRGQETQYF. The CDR3 DNA is TGTGCCAGTACTCAGCGAGGCCAAGAGACCCAGTACTTC.

The chain couples TRBV5-1 to TRBJ1-6; TRBD1 might be the D (5 bases). The CDR3 runs 14 residues. Germline CDR1 reads SGHRS; CDR2 reads YFSETQ. V lost 2 bases and J lost 7, with 10 bases in between. The CDR3 coding sequence is TGCGCCAGCAGCTTCGGAGGGGCCAATTCACCCCTCCACTTT. Translated, it gives CASSFGGANSPLHF.

The chain is built from TRBV27 and TRBJ1-1; 8 nucleotides agree with TRBD1. This CDR3 comprises 14 residues. Trimming took 8 bases from V and 3 from J; bases not matched to a gene: 8. Germline values: CDR1 MNHEY, CDR2 SMNVEV (reference sequence). The CDR3 reads CASARQGWYTEAFF. Written as DNA, the CDR3 is TGTGCCAGCGCAAGACAGGGGTGGTACACTGAAGCTTTCTTT.

The chain joins TRBV5-6 to TRBJ1-4; D gene uncertain. The CDR3 sequence is 15 residues long. From germline, CDR1 is SGHDT and CDR2 YYEEEE. The germline V and J ends were trimmed by 2 bases and 0 bases, with 8 bases remaining between them. The chain's CDR3 is CASSLTPATNEKLFF. Written as DNA, the CDR3 is TGTGCCAGCAGCTTAACCCCTGCAACTAATGAAAAACTGTTTTTT.

The chain employs TRBV10-1 and TRBJ2-1, with 11 bases lining up with TRBD2. J was trimmed by 10 bases and V by 6 bases; bases with no gene match: 11. The CDR3 consists of 15 residues. In germline, CDR1 is WNHNN, CDR2 SYGVQD (reference sequence). The CDR3 region is CASSPGLAALGEQFF. In DNA, the CDR3 is TGCGCCAGCAGCCCGGGACTAGCGGCCTTGGGGGAGCAGTTCTTC.

J is TRBJ1-2 and V is TRBV10-1; tentative D call: TRBD1 (5 bases). The CDR3 totals 14 residues. Germline CDR1 reads WNHNN; CDR2 reads SYGVQD (reference sequence). With 4 bases removed from V and 2 bases from J, the gap between germline ends came to 11 bases. CDR3 amino acids: CASSVGGYNYGYTF. The CDR3 DNA sequence: TGCGCCAGCAGTGTCGGGGGATACAACTATGGCTACACCTTC.

The chain combines TRBV28 with TRBJ1-5, with D uncertain. The CDR3 has 16 residues. The germline V gene encodes CDR1 MDHEN and CDR2 SYDVKM. The germline V and J ends were trimmed by 6 bases and 1 base, with 16 bases remaining between them. In nucleotides, the CDR3 is TGTGCCAGCAGCTTCCTCGGGAGTCCCAGCAATCAGCCCCAGCATTTT. Translation gives CASSFLGSPSNQPQHF. Full variable domain (outside the CDR3, taken from reference TRBV28 and TRBJ1-5): DVKVTQSSRYLVKRTGEKVFLECVQDMDHENMFWYRQDPGLGLRLIYFSYDVKMKEKGDIPEGYSVSREKKERFSLILESASTNQTSMYLCASSFLGSPSNQPQHFGDGTRLSIL.